Sequencing of this TCR beta chain was carried out in a study of cytomegalovirus exposure and HLA in healthy donors. The CDR3 contains 16 residues. Germline V gene data show CDR1 as LNHNV and CDR2 as YYDKDF (reference sequence). V lost 0 bases and J lost 1, with 13 bases in between. Researchers ran the PCR with 60 Vbeta and 13 Jbeta primers. The data were produced by immunoSEQ multiplex PCR, yet TCRdb's version contains in-frame clones alone and is incomplete. The profile covers roughly 180,000 clones, with 80% to 90% appearing a single time and about 0.77% taken by the ten largest. In its sample, this clone was seen a few times.

The clonotype comes from a woman under 30 in good health and CMV-seronegative. V and J are TRBV15 and TRBJ2-7; D call uncertain. Specimen: PBMCs. This CDR3 reads CATSRDQPHESYEQYF. In DNA, the CDR3 is TGTGCCACCAGCAGAGATCAACCCCATGAGTCCTACGAGCAGTACTTC.